The present T cell receptor (beta chain) was sequenced within a study of T cells in Graves' hyperthyroidism and ophthalmopathy. RNA transcripts served as the template for amplifying TCR beta CDR3 regions. RT-PCR in the first round (using the HTBI primer set) targeted the TCR CDR3. TCRdb re-derived calls from the multiplex PCR reads in MiXCR, one entry per CDR3 protein. This repertoire shows about 400,000 distinct CDR3 sequences, approximately 13% found once; its top ten account for around 9.2%. Patients having uncontrolled infection, another autoimmune disease, pregnancy or lactation were not included. In this sample, this clonotype turned up many times. Its antigen is still unknown. The study, taken as a whole, reports: Blood also held most thyroid clonotypes expanded beyond 0.001.

Germline-derived CDR1 and CDR2 are MNHNS and SASEGT. Losses at the gene ends were 6 bases for V and 2 bases for J; bases not matched to a gene: 10. This CDR3 is 15 amino acids long. The V gene is TRBV6-1, the J gene TRBJ2-7; TRBD1 aligns across 7 bases. Sequencing used blood. The sequence derives from a woman aged 18-29 years with Graves' hyperthyroidism. Written as DNA, the CDR3 is TGTGCCAGCAGCCACTACCGGGACAGCCCCTACGAGCAGTACTTC. Amino acid sequence: CASSHYRDSPYEQYF.